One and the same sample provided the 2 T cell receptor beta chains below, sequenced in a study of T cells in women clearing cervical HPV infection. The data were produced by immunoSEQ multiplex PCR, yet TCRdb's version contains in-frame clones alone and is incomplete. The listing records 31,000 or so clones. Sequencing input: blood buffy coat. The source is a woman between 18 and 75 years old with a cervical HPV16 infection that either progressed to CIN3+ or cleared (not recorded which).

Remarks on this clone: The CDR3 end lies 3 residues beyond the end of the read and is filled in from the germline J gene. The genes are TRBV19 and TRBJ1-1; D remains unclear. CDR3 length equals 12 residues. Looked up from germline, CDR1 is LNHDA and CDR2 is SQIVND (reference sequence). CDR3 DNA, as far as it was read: TGTGCCAGTTCGTCCAGGCCGGCCGGA. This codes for CASSSRPAG. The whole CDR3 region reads CASSSRPAGAFF.

CDR3 DNA (partial): TGTGCCTGGAGACTTAAACCGGGACAGGGTTTGGAGACC. This encodes CAWRLKPGQGLET. The full CDR3 reads CAWRLKPGQGLETQYF. The genes are TRBV30 and TRBJ2-5; 9 nucleotides match TRBD1. Read coverage stops 3 residues before the CDR3 terminus; the germline J gene supplies the remainder. Germline V gene sequence: CDR1 GTSNPN, CDR2 SVGIG (reference sequence). Trimming removed 3 bases from V and 5 bases from J; junction bases left unmatched: 13. CDR3 length: 16 residues.